This entry features one T cell receptor beta chain sequence. As yet, its antigen is unknown. The table came from immunoSEQ multiplex PCR; TCRdb's copy has only in-frame clones and leaves some out. The profile shows under 350,000 clones, roughly 87% of them singletons. The entry originates in a study of shared clonotypes between healthy human individuals. Study-level points and caveats: Clonotype sharing among donors, it was expected, would be affected by sequencing depth.

Germline lookup yields CDR1 LNHDA and CDR2 SQIVND (reference sequence). This CDR3 comprises 13 residues. Trimming left V 2 bases short and J 2 bases short, with 7 bases between. This receptor was identified in a young man in good health. Specimen: memory CD8+ T cells sorted from blood. The sample's subset: CD45RO+ cells pooled with CCR7-negative TemRA cells. The chain is built from TRBV19 and TRBJ2-7; perhaps TRBD1 as D (5 bases). CDR3 DNA sequence: TGTGCCAGTAGTATATCCAGGGCCTACGAGCAGTACTTC. Translation: CASSISRAYEQYF.